The 24 T cell receptor beta chains presented below share a single source sample, sequenced in a study of response to subunit inactivated influenza vaccine. Via MiXCR, TCRdb re-called the RT-PCR reads, giving one row per CDR3 protein. The sample holds hundreds of thousands of distinct CDR3 sequences, 11% seen once. These same data were also listed under a study on T cells expressing NK-cell markers. That paper adds: It was by 5'RACE template switching with UMIs that TCR beta cDNA was made.

Specimen: PBMCs from blood, collected on the day of vaccination. These receptors were taken from a man aged 45-60 years who received an inactivated influenza vaccine.

This clonotype has more than one count but fewer than ten. This sequence joins TRBV7-9 and TRBJ2-7; 10 nucleotides match TRBD2. The CDR3 consists of 16 residues. V trimming: 0 bases; J trimming: 5 bases; junction bases outside the gene matches: 7. Germline values: CDR1 SEHNR, CDR2 FQNEAQ (reference sequence). CDR3 protein: CASSLAMGLASNEQYF. In DNA form, the CDR3 reads TGTGCCAGCAGCTTAGCTATGGGACTAGCGTCCAACGAGCAGTACTTC. The full variable domain, completed using reference TRBV7-9 and TRBJ2-7, is DTGVSQNPRHKITKRGQNVTFRCDPISEHNRLYWYRQTLGQGPEFLTYFQNEAQLEKSRLLSDRFSAERPKGSFSTLEIQRTEQGDSAMYLCASSLAMGLASNEQYFGPGTRLTVT.

The V gene is TRBV20-1, the J gene TRBJ2-7; 11 bases are shared with TRBD1. V lost 5 bases, J lost 4 bases, and 1 base stayed unmatched. CDR1 DFQATT and CDR2 SNEGSKA come from the germline V gene (reference sequence). This CDR3 spans 12 amino acids. The CDR3 loop reads CSAWDRGYEQYF. The CDR3 bases are TGCAGTGCTTGGGACAGGGGGTACGAGCAGTACTTC.

This clonotype was detected many times. V gene TRBV12-3 or TRBV12-4 combines with J gene TRBJ2-1; D gene ambiguous. The length of the CDR3 is 15 residues. The V end lost 1 base, the J end lost 1 base, and 8 bases lay between the germline ends. CDR3 nucleotide sequence: TGTGCCAGCAGTTTAGTGTTAGGGTCCTACAATGAGCAGTTCTTC. Translation: CASSLVLGSYNEQFF.

A few counts support this clonotype. V usage is TRBV20-1 and J usage is TRBJ2-1; weak D call: TRBD2 (6 bases). The V and J ends lost 0 bases and 10 bases respectively, with 19 bases between them. There are 15 residues in the CDR3. Germline loops: CDR1 DFQATT, CDR2 SNEGSKA (reference sequence). The CDR3 sequence: CSARDQLAPLREQFF. The DNA of the CDR3 is TGCAGTGCTAGAGATCAACTAGCTCCCCTCCGGGAGCAGTTCTTC.

This clonotype was counted at least ten times. The chain couples TRBV5-1 to TRBJ2-1; possibly TRBD2 for D (6 bases). CDR1 is SGHRS, CDR2 YFSETQ, per germline. The V and J ends lost 4 bases and 5 bases respectively, with 10 bases between them. CDR3 length: 13 amino acids. CDR3 sequence (DNA): TGCGCCAGCAGCATCGGGAGAGACAATGAGCAGTTCTTC. Encoded protein: CASSIGRDNEQFF.

The chain couples TRBV28 to TRBJ2-7; TRBD1 is a possible D gene (5 bases). Trimming pared 7 bases from V and 3 bases from J, leaving 13 bases between. The CDR3 contains 13 residues. Germline-derived CDR1 and CDR2 are MDHEN and SYDVKM. The CDR3 DNA reads as TGTGCCAGCAAGGTGCAGGGAAGCTACGAGCAGTACTTC. Protein product: CASKVQGSYEQYF.

The gene calls are TRBV24-1 and TRBJ2-2, with 10 bases identical to TRBD2. V shed 6 bases, J shed 1 base, and the junction held 13 bases outside the gene matches. Germline CDR1 is KGHDR and CDR2 is SFDVKD. The CDR3 length is 19 residues. For the CDR3, the DNA is TGTGCCACCAGTCGGTCTCTAGCGGGGGATGATGGGAACACCGGGGAGCTGTTTTTT. Translation gives CATSRSLAGDDGNTGELFF.

CDR3 sequence (DNA): TGCGCCAGCAGCCAAGAGGTCGTGAACACTGAAGCTTTCTTT. It yields the protein CASSQEVVNTEAFF. The chain recombines TRBV4-3 with TRBJ1-1; D not certain. The CDR3 is 14 residues long. V was trimmed by 0 bases and J by 0 bases, leaving 5 bases between them. From germline, CDR1 is LGHNA and CDR2 YSLEER.

The V and J genes are TRBV27 and TRBJ2-5; the D gene is possibly TRBD2 (5 bases). Germline CDR1 MNHEY, CDR2 SMNVEV (reference sequence). This CDR3 has 13 amino acids. Trimming removed 5 bases at V and 6 bases at J, with 13 bases between. For the CDR3, the DNA is TGTGCCAGCAGTCGGGATCGACAACAGACCCAGTACTTC. Protein product: CASSRDRQQTQYF.

The chain couples TRBV7-3 to TRBJ2-1; D perhaps matches TRBD1 (6 bases). Trimming cost V 1 base and J 8 bases, with 12 bases left between them. Per germline, CDR1 SGHTA and CDR2 FQGTGA. This CDR3 contains 14 residues. The CDR3 nucleotides are TGTGCCAGCAGCTTAATGGGGGCTAACGATGAGCAGTTCTTC. Amino acids: CASSLMGANDEQFF.

The chain links TRBV5-1 to TRBJ1-1; D is undetermined. CDR3 length equals 14 residues. Trimming left V 5 bases short and J 1 base short, with 12 bases between. In germline, CDR1 is SGHRS, CDR2 YFSETQ. The CDR3 reads CASSLEHPNTEAFF. CDR3 DNA sequence: TGCGCCAGCAGTTTAGAACATCCGAACACTGAAGCTTTCTTT.

The J gene is TRBJ2-5, the V gene TRBV2; a possible D gene is TRBD1 (5 bases). The V end lost 3 bases, the J end lost 5 bases, and 13 bases lay between the germline ends. Germline V lookup: CDR1 SNHLY, CDR2 FYNNEI. CDR3 length: 14 residues. The CDR3 DNA reads TGTGCCAGCAGTGATTCGGTGGGGCTGGAGACCCAGTACTTC. Protein: CASSDSVGLETQYF.

This clonotype has only a few counts. The chain couples TRBV7-8 to TRBJ2-5, with D possibly being TRBD2 (5 bases). V lost 6 bases, J lost 5 bases, and 16 bases lay in between. Germline CDR1 SGHVS, CDR2 FQNEAQ. This CDR3 has 14 residues. CDR3 sequence reads: CASSPGLTGETQYF. The CDR3, as DNA: TGTGCCAGCAGTCCGGGATTAACCGGGGAGACCCAGTACTTC.

The chain recombines TRBV5-1 with TRBJ1-1; 7 nucleotides match TRBD1. Germline loops: CDR1 SGHRS, CDR2 YFSETQ. J lost 1 base, V lost 1 base, and 7 bases had no gene match. The CDR3 covers 16 residues. This CDR3 is CASSLRPDRSNTEAFF. Written as DNA, the CDR3 is TGCGCCAGCAGCTTGAGGCCGGACAGGTCGAACACTGAAGCTTTCTTT.

This clonotype was seen more than once but under ten times. This chain connects TRBV5-1 to TRBJ2-7; TRBD1 agrees at 11 bases. Losses at the gene ends were 2 bases for V and 3 bases for J; bases not matched to a gene: 7. Germline V gene sequence: CDR1 SGHRS, CDR2 YFSETQ. CDR3 size: 16 residues. Written as DNA, the CDR3 is TGCGCCAGCAGCTTTGGACAGGGGGCCGTCTTCTACGAGCAGTACTTC. This encodes CASSFGQGAVFYEQYF.

The rearrangement uses TRBV5-1 and TRBJ2-7, with a weak D call TRBD2 (5 bases). Trimming pared 4 bases from V and 2 bases from J, leaving 7 bases between. The germline gives CDR1 SGHRS, CDR2 YFSETQ. The CDR3 is 12 amino acids. The CDR3 nucleotides are TGCGCCAGCAGCCGGGAACCCTACGAGCAGTACTTC. It is translated as CASSREPYEQYF.

This clonotype was observed a handful of times. The CDR3 nucleotides are TGTGCCAGCAGCTTGCGGGGACAGACTAACTATGGCTACACCTTC. Residues: CASSLRGQTNYGYTF. This sequence joins TRBV7-9 and TRBJ1-2, with TRBD1 identical over 7 bases. The CDR3 runs 15 residues. After removal of 3 bases from V and 0 bases from J, the junction contained 4 bases not matched to a gene. Germline V lookup: CDR1 SEHNR, CDR2 FQNEAQ (reference sequence).

This chain connects TRBV7-2 to TRBJ1-6; 10 nucleotides line up with TRBD1. V was clipped by 4 bases and J by 5 bases; unmatched bases: 2. Germline CDR1 reads SGHTA; CDR2 reads FQGNSA. This CDR3 has 15 residues. CDR3 DNA sequence: TGTGCCAGCAGCTCCGGGACAGGGGATAATTCACCCCTCCACTTT. Amino acids: CASSSGTGDNSPLHF. Filled out from reference TRBV7-2 and TRBJ1-6, the complete variable domain reads GAGVSQSPSNKVTEKGKDVELRCDPISGHTALYWYRQSLGQGLEFLIYFQGNSAPDKSGLPSDRFSAERTGGSVSTLTIQRTQQEDSAVYLCASSSGTGDNSPLHFGNGTRLTVT.

There are a few counts of this clonotype. The rearrangement uses TRBV19 and TRBJ1-1; D may be TRBD1 (6 bases). Deletions cut 3 bases from V and 1 base from J, with 15 bases between. The CDR3 has 16 amino acids. The germline V gene has CDR1 LNHDA and CDR2 SQIVND (reference sequence). This chain's CDR3 is CASSMIGGRGNTEAFF. Here the CDR3 DNA reads TGTGCCAGTAGTATGATTGGAGGCAGGGGGAACACTGAAGCTTTCTTT.

The chain has TRBV11-2 and TRBJ1-1; a possible D gene is TRBD1 (5 bases). The length of the CDR3 is 16 residues. Trimming removed 0 bases at V and 6 bases at J, with 17 bases between. Germline-derived CDR1 and CDR2 are SGHAT and FQNNGV. CDR3: CASSLEWAGVGPEAFF. Here the CDR3 DNA reads TGTGCCAGCAGCTTAGAGTGGGCGGGGGTAGGGCCTGAAGCTTTCTTT. The full variable domain, its missing parts supplied by reference TRBV11-2 and TRBJ1-1, is EAGVAQSPRYKIIEKRQSVAFWCNPISGHATLYWYQQILGQGPKLLIQFQNNGVVDDSQLPKDRFSAERLKGVDSTLKIQPAKLEDSAVYLCASSLEWAGVGPEAFFGQGTRLTVV.

The chain carries TRBV6-1 and TRBJ2-7, with D maybe TRBD2 (6 bases). CDR3 length: 16 amino acids. CDR1 is MNHNS, CDR2 SASEGT, per germline. Trimming cost V 1 base and J 3 bases, with 16 bases left between them. The CDR3 DNA reads as TGTGCCAGCAGTGAAGGCCCCTTAGCGGCCATCTACGAGCAGTACTTC. This codes for CASSEGPLAAIYEQYF.

The chain links TRBV10-2 to TRBJ2-1; 7 bases align to TRBD1. This CDR3 has 20 amino acids. The germline V gene has CDR1 WSHSY and CDR2 SAAADI. The V and J ends lost 4 bases and 0 bases, in that order; junction bases with no gene match: 18. The CDR3 loop is CASSGAETGVIGGSYNEQFF. The CDR3, as DNA: TGCGCCAGCAGTGGCGCCGAAACAGGGGTTATTGGGGGCTCCTACAATGAGCAGTTCTTC.

V and J are TRBV4-3 and TRBJ2-1, with 9 bases that match TRBD1. The CDR3 totals 16 residues. J gave up 3 bases and V 2 bases, and 5 bases lay outside the gene matches. Germline V gene lookup returns CDR1 LGHNA and CDR2 YSLEER. This CDR3 reads CASSQSDRGFYNEQFF. In nucleotides, the CDR3 is TGCGCCAGCAGCCAATCTGACAGGGGGTTCTACAATGAGCAGTTCTTC.

This clonotype was seen a few times. The chain uses TRBV18 and TRBJ1-2; D remains unclear. The CDR3 runs 15 residues. Germline-derived CDR1 and CDR2 are KGHSH and LQKENI. V lost 3 bases, J lost 0 bases, and 11 bases lay in between. CDR3 sequence reads: CASSPAAGANYGYTF. The DNA for the CDR3 is TGTGCCAGCTCACCTGCGGCAGGAGCTAACTATGGCTACACCTTC.